The 27 T cell receptor beta chains in this list originate from one sample, sequenced in a study of blood T cell repertoires in COVID-19. Repertoires were generated with immunoSEQ multiplex PCR, while TCRdb's copy carries only in-frame clones and drops some. The sample yields fewer than 200,000 clones, approximately 83% seen once. The sequenced sample was peripheral blood. The origin of the receptors is a man between 65 and 85 years old with active or convalescent COVID-19.

Notes on this clone: Germline is not matched at one junction end, which may reflect a read error. This chain joins TRBV7-2 and TRBJ1-2; 8 bases align to TRBD1. This CDR3 comprises 13 residues. Looked up from germline, CDR1 is SGHTA and CDR2 is FQGNSA. The CDR3, as DNA: TGTGCCAGCAGCTTTTCCCGGGACAGGAGCTTCGCCTTC. It translates to CASSFSRDRSFAF.

J is TRBJ1-3 and V is TRBV7-6; D unresolved. The CDR3 totals 15 residues. From germline, CDR1 is SGHVS and CDR2 FNYEAQ. Trimming pared 5 bases from V and 7 bases from J, leaving 18 bases between. The CDR3 loop is CASSRDPSGGNTIYF. Written as DNA, the CDR3 is TGTGCCAGCAGCCGTGACCCATCGGGAGGCAACACCATATATTTT.

As to this clone: Other DNA sequences in this specimen translate into the identical CDR3. The chain's CDR3 is CASSQDRGDEQFF. CDR3 in DNA: TGCGCCAGCAGCCAAGATCGGGGGGATGAGCAGTTCTTC. The J gene is TRBJ2-1, the V gene TRBV4-3; 7 positions agree with TRBD2. With 0 bases clipped from V and 8 bases from J, the junction kept 1 base outside the gene matches. Germline V CDR1 and CDR2: LGHNA, YSLEER. The CDR3 runs 13 residues.

V is TRBV5-1 and J is TRBJ1-1; D may be TRBD1 (6 bases). The V gene lost 1 base and the J gene lost 1 base, with 8 bases spanning the gap. The CDR3 covers 14 residues. CDR1 and CDR2 (germline): SGHRS, YFSETQ. The CDR3 nucleotides are TGCGCCAGCAGCTTGTCACAGGGGAACACTGAAGCTTTCTTT. Translating it yields CASSLSQGNTEAFF.

This clone was counted only a few times. The rearrangement uses TRBV6-5 and TRBJ2-4; 9 bases fit TRBD1. The CDR3 contains 15 residues. With 7 bases clipped from V and 6 bases from J, the junction kept 10 bases outside the gene matches. Germline V gene lookup returns CDR1 MNHEY and CDR2 SVGAGI. CDR3 residues: CASNSGQGYGNIQYF. CDR3 sequence (DNA): TGTGCCAGCAACTCGGGACAGGGCTATGGAAACATTCAGTACTTC.

This chain uses TRBV5-1 with TRBJ1-2; possible D gene TRBD1, 5 bases. The V end was cut by 4 bases, the J end by 8 bases, with 15 bases between. The CDR3 sequence is 13 residues long. Germline lookup yields CDR1 SGHRS and CDR2 YFSETQ. The CDR3 nucleotides read TGCGCCAGCAGCCCCCAGGGCACGGGCGGCTACACCTTC. Its translation is CASSPQGTGGYTF. Based on the CDR3 plus reference TRBV5-1 and TRBJ1-2, the full variable domain is KAGVTQTPRYLIKTRGQQVTLSCSPISGHRSVSWYQQTPGQGLQFLFEYFSETQRNKGNFPGRFSGRQFSNSRSEMNVSTLELGDSALYLCASSPQGTGGYTFGSGTRLTVV.

The chain couples TRBV7-9 to TRBJ2-1; 7 nucleotides agree with TRBD2. The CDR3 extends over 14 amino acids. Germline-derived CDR1 and CDR2 are SEHNR and FQNEAQ (reference sequence). The trim removed 5 bases at V and 6 bases at J, leaving 7 bases unmatched. CDR3 amino acids: CASSPGGIGNEQFF. For the CDR3, the DNA is TGTGCCAGCAGCCCGGGGGGTATTGGCAATGAGCAGTTCTTC.

The CDR3 region is CASRDSGTYGYTF. The CDR3 DNA sequence: TGTGCCAGCAGGGACTCCGGTACTTATGGCTACACCTTC. This rearrangement joins TRBV12-3 or TRBV12-4 to TRBJ1-2; D is unclear. The length of the CDR3 is 13 residues. V gave up 6 bases and J gave up 5 bases, with 13 bases separating them.

This chain uses TRBV28 with TRBJ1-1; D might be TRBD1 (5 bases). The CDR3 runs to 13 residues. Per germline, CDR1 MDHEN and CDR2 SYDVKM. V lost 8 bases and J 3 bases, leaving 13 bases between the germline ends. The CDR3 coding sequence is TGTGCCAGCTCATCCAGGGTCTACACTGAAGCTTTCTTT. Its protein product is CASSSRVYTEAFF.

The rearrangement links TRBV7-3 to TRBJ2-3; no definite D call. The CDR3 is 13 residues long. Per the germline V gene, CDR1 is SGHTA and CDR2 is FQGTGA. Trimming removed 5 bases at V and 0 bases at J, with 6 bases between. CDR3: CASSGASTDTQYF. CDR3 DNA: TGTGCCAGCAGCGGAGCTAGCACAGATACGCAGTATTTT.

The V call is TRBV11-2, the J call TRBJ2-4; D possibly corresponds to TRBD2 (6 bases). V was cut by 3 bases and J by 6 bases, with 15 bases left in between. The length of the CDR3 is 15 residues. CDR1 is SGHAT, CDR2 FQNNGV, per germline. CDR3 loop: CASSFPGGGTNIQYF. The CDR3 coding sequence is TGTGCCAGCAGCTTTCCGGGTGGAGGGACAAACATTCAGTACTTC.

The rearrangement uses TRBV5-1 and TRBJ2-1; maybe TRBD1 (6 bases). CDR3 length: 15 residues. The germline V and J ends were trimmed by 2 bases and 3 bases, with 12 bases remaining between them. CDR1 is SGHRS and CDR2 is YFSETQ in the germline V gene. The CDR3 nucleotides are TGCGCCAGCAGCTTCGGGCAGGGGAACTACAATGAGCAGTTCTTC. Its translation is CASSFGQGNYNEQFF.

The chain combines TRBV5-6 with TRBJ2-3; the D is unclear. The CDR3 length is 14 residues. Deletions cut 3 bases from V and 0 bases from J, with 8 bases between. In germline, CDR1 is SGHDT, CDR2 YYEEEE. Written as DNA, the CDR3 is TGTGCCAGCAGCTCCATGAGCAGCACAGATACGCAGTATTTT. Amino acids: CASSSMSSTDTQYF.

The chain carries TRBV9 and TRBJ2-5, with TRBD2 matching 11 bases. Trimming removed 3 bases from V and 3 bases from J; junction bases left unmatched: 7. The CDR3 loop spans 16 amino acids. The germline V gene has CDR1 SGDLS and CDR2 YYNGEE. The CDR3 loop is CASSAERLAGKETQYF. The CDR3 nucleotides read TGTGCCAGCAGCGCCGAGAGACTAGCGGGAAAAGAGACCCAGTACTTC.

A few counts support this clone. V is TRBV4-1 and J is TRBJ1-5; D is possibly TRBD1 (6 bases). Trimming cost V 0 bases and J 7 bases, with 16 bases left between them. In germline, CDR1 is MGHRA, CDR2 YSYEKL. The CDR3 runs 16 residues. The CDR3 protein is CASSQEGNRVDQPQHF. CDR3 coding DNA: TGCGCCAGCAGCCAAGAGGGAAACAGGGTAGACCAGCCCCAGCATTTT.

The chain links TRBV5-1 to TRBJ1-1; 9 nucleotides align to TRBD1. Germline CDR1 reads SGHRS; CDR2 reads YFSETQ. Trimming at V came to 5 bases and at J to 1 base, leaving 3 bases not matched to a gene. The CDR3 has 14 residues. CDR3 residues: CASRGQGQNTEAFF. CDR3 in DNA: TGCGCCAGCAGGGGACAGGGACAGAACACTGAAGCTTTCTTT.

This chain links TRBV19 with TRBJ2-1; 7 bases fit TRBD2. From germline, CDR1 is LNHDA and CDR2 SQIVND (reference sequence). The CDR3 totals 14 residues. The V gene end was trimmed by 6 bases and the J gene end by 4 bases; junction bases not matched to a gene: 6. CDR3 sequence (DNA): TGTGCCAGTAGAACGCTAGCGGCTTACAATGAGCAGTTCTTC. This translates into CASRTLAAYNEQFF.

The chain is built from TRBV18 and TRBJ2-5, with D perhaps matching TRBD2 (5 bases). Germline V lookup: CDR1 KGHSH, CDR2 LQKENI. The CDR3 consists of 16 residues. V lost 2 bases and J lost 4, with 17 bases in between. DNA for the CDR3: TGTGCCAGCTCACCAGGAGAGCCCCTCCGGGGAGAGACCCAGTACTTC. Amino acid sequence: CASSPGEPLRGETQYF.

V and J are TRBV9 and TRBJ2-7; 7 positions agree with TRBD1. In germline, CDR1 is SGDLS, CDR2 YYNGEE. CDR3 length equals 17 residues. J gave up 4 bases and V 0 bases, and 13 bases lay outside the gene matches. CDR3 loop: CASSVEGTVGAGYEQYF. CDR3 bases: TGTGCCAGCAGCGTAGAGGGGACAGTTGGGGCGGGTTACGAGCAGTACTTC. The full variable domain, completed using reference TRBV9 and TRBJ2-7, is DSGVTQTPKHLITATGQRVTLRCSPRSGDLSVYWYQQSLDQGLQFLIQYYNGEERAKGNILERFSAQQFPDLHSELNLSSLELGDSALYFCASSVEGTVGAGYEQYFGPGTRLTVT.

This chain joins TRBV19 and TRBJ2-7; a possible D gene is TRBD2 (6 bases). The germline V and J ends were trimmed by 6 bases and 3 bases, with 21 bases remaining between them. CDR1 is LNHDA and CDR2 is SQIVND in the germline V gene (reference sequence). The CDR3 extends over 16 amino acids. CDR3 amino acids: CASSSSHRRAVYEQYF. The CDR3 DNA reads as TGTGCCAGTAGCTCATCTCACAGGAGGGCGGTCTACGAGCAGTACTTC.

The V gene is TRBV6-4, the J gene TRBJ2-2, with no clear D. Germline V gene lookup returns CDR1 MRHNA and CDR2 SNTAGT. The V end lost 3 bases, the J end lost 3 bases, and 8 bases lay between the germline ends. CDR3 size: 14 residues. CDR3: CASSELSHTGELFF. The CDR3 DNA reads as TGTGCCAGCAGTGAGCTCAGTCACACCGGGGAGCTGTTTTTT.

This clone was recorded only once. The chain employs TRBV6-2 or TRBV6-3 and TRBJ2-7, with TRBD2 identical over 14 bases. V lost 2 bases to trimming and J lost 0 bases; unmatched junction nucleotides: 12. CDR3 length equals 20 residues. CDR1 MNHEY and CDR2 SVGEGT come from the germline V gene. The CDR3 bases are TGTGCCAGCAGTTACAATCCCGGACTAGCGGGAGGTATAGACTCCTACGAGCAGTACTTC. This sequence encodes CASSYNPGLAGGIDSYEQYF.

The J gene is TRBJ1-5, the V gene TRBV30; TRBD1 aligns across 9 bases. Germline lookup yields CDR1 GTSNPN and CDR2 SVGIG (reference sequence). The J segment lost 6 bases and the V segment lost 3 bases, leaving 6 bases of the junction unmatched. This CDR3 spans 14 amino acids. The CDR3 sequence is CAWRGQGARQPQHF. CDR3 DNA sequence: TGTGCCTGGAGGGGACAGGGCGCGCGTCAGCCCCAGCATTTT.

V gene TRBV3-1 (or the pseudogene TRBV3-2) combines with J gene TRBJ2-3, with 10 bases lining up with TRBD2. The germline V gene has CDR1 LGHDT and CDR2 YNNKEL (reference sequence). This CDR3 has 18 amino acids. With V trimmed by 4 bases and J by 2 bases, 12 bases remained unmatched. Written as DNA, the CDR3 is TGTGCCAGCAGCCCCTACCGGGGTAGCGGGAGGAACACAGATACGCAGTATTTT. This translates into CASSPYRGSGRNTDTQYF.

The genes are TRBV27 and TRBJ2-7; 7 positions match TRBD2. Germline loops: CDR1 MNHEY, CDR2 SMNVEV (reference sequence). The CDR3 is 15 amino acids. The V and J ends lost 1 base and 3 bases, in that order; junction bases with no gene match: 6. The CDR3 DNA follows: TGTGCCAGCAGTTTATGGGCGGGAGTACTCTACGAGCAGTACTTC. Amino acid sequence: CASSLWAGVLYEQYF.

This clone was observed a few times. The gene calls are TRBV5-4 and TRBJ2-3, with TRBD1 matching over 9 bases. The germline V gene encodes CDR1 SGHNT and CDR2 YYREEE (reference sequence). V lost 4 bases and J lost 1; bases outside the gene matches: 4. The CDR3 sequence is 15 residues long. CDR3 DNA sequence: TGTGCCAGCAGCAGTTGGACAGGGGGCACAGATACGCAGTATTTT. Amino acids: CASSSWTGGTDTQYF.

The genes are TRBV19 and TRBJ1-5; a weak D match, TRBD1 (6 bases). There are 14 residues in the CDR3. CDR1 LNHDA and CDR2 SQIVND come from the germline V gene (reference sequence). Between the trimmed V and J ends, which lost 4 bases and 3 bases, there was a span of 10 bases. The DNA for the CDR3 is TGTGCCAGTAGTAGAGGACAGTACAATCAGCCCCAGCATTTT. Translation gives CASSRGQYNQPQHF.